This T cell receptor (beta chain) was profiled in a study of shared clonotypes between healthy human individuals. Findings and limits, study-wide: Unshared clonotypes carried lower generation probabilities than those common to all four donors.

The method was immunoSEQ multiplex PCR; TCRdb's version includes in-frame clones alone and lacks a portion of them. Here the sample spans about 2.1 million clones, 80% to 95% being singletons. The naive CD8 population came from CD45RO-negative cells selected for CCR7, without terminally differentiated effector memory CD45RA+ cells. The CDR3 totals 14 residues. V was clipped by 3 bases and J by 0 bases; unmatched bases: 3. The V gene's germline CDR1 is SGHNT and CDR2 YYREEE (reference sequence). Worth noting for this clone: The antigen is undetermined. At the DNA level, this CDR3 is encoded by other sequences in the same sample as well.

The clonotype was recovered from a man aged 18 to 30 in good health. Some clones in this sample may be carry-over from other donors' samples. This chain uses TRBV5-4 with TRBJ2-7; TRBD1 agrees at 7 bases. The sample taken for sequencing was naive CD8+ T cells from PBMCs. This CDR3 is CASSSGTASYEQYF. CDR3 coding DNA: TGTGCCAGCAGCTCCGGGACAGCCTCCTACGAGCAGTACTTC.